The T cell receptor beta chain described here comes from a study of long-term antiretroviral therapy in people with HIV. immunoSEQ v3.0 was run at survey level. Sequencing was performed with immunoSEQ multiplex PCR; in TCRdb, only in-frame clones are kept and a portion is missing. In the table there are tens of thousands of clones, approximately 86% of which are singletons. In this sample, this clone turned up a few times. This CDR3 comprises 13 residues. The V end was cut by 3 bases, the J end by 7 bases, with 12 bases between. Germline CDR1 is SEHNR and CDR2 is FQNEAQ (reference sequence). V gene TRBV7-9 combines with J gene TRBJ1-2; D might be TRBD1 (6 bases). The sequence came from a man aged 40-55 years with HIV. The input for sequencing was unsorted PBMCs, taken 2.3 to 2.5 years after starting antiretroviral therapy. The DNA for the CDR3 is TGTGCCAGCAGCTTCGAACAGGGTGGTGGCTACACCTTC. It specifies CASSFEQGGGYTF.